This T cell receptor (beta chain) was sequenced for a study of blood T cell repertoires in COVID-19. Using immunoSEQ multiplex PCR, the repertoire was profiled, and TCRdb retains in-frame clones only, with some absent. The sample lists more than 150,000 clones; about 90% were seen once. This clone has just one count. This CDR3 has 16 residues. Between the trimmed V and J ends, which lost 4 bases and 4 bases, there was a span of 17 bases. Germline V gene sequence: CDR1 SEHNR, CDR2 FQNEAQ (reference sequence). This chain links TRBV7-9 with TRBJ2-1; D perhaps matches TRBD2 (6 bases). The sequence derives from a man between 60 and 75 years old with acute or convalescent COVID-19. The sample comprised peripheral blood. Here the CDR3 DNA reads TGTGCCAGCAGCTCTCGGGAGTGGACTTCTTACAATGAGCAGTTCTTC. This sequence encodes CASSSREWTSYNEQFF.